Sequencing of this T cell receptor (beta chain) was carried out in a study of blood T cell repertoires in COVID-19. The overall study: Some COVID-19 samples were acute and others convalescent; all came from the United States, Italy and Spain. PBMCs, B-cell-depleted T cells, or T cells provided the cDNA or gDNA that made up the material.

The V and J ends lost 0 bases and 0 bases, in that order; junction bases with no gene match: 0. This CDR3 has 15 residues. Germline V gives CDR1 SGHRS, CDR2 YFSETQ. Per the authors' pipeline: Amplification of reference gene primers provided the estimated nucleated cell counts. Assay used: immunoSEQ multiplex PCR; TCRdb lists only in-frame clones, some missing. The V and J calls and the clone size are those of that table, but D and trimming were determined from the DNA. The data contain under 95,000 clones, 80% to 90% of them singletons. Only a few counts were recorded for this clone. Other DNA sequences in this specimen translate into the identical CDR3.

The chain links TRBV5-1 to TRBJ2-1; 7 nucleotides align to TRBD1. This TCR was recovered from a man aged 80 or over in a cohort sampled during active COVID-19. Sequenced material: peripheral blood. The CDR3 here is CASSLGQGSYNEQFF. In nucleotides, the CDR3 is TGCGCCAGCAGCTTGGGACAGGGCTCCTACAATGAGCAGTTCTTC.